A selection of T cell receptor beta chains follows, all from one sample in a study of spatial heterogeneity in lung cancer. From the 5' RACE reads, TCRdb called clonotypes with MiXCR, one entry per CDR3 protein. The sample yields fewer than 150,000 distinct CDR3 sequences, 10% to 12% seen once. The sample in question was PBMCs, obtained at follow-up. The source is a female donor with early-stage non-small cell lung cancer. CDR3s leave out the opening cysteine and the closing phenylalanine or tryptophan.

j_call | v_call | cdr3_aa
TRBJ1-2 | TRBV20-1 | SARDRGLINYGYT
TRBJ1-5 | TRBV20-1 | SARERGVSNQPQH
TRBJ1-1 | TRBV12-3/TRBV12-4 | ASSLTGRANTEAF
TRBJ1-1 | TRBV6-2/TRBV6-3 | ASSYFRHTEAF
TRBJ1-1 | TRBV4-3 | ASSQDRHMNTEAF
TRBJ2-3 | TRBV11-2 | ASSSIRRDRGRDTQY
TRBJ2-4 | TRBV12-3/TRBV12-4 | ASSLNPSGIQY
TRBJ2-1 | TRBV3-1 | ASSQQPSNNEQF
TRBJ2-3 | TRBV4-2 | ASSQTVTDTQY
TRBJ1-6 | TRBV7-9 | ASSFEQGIGNSPLH
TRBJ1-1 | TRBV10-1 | ASSAGTGGLNTEAF
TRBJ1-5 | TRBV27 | ASSFGTGKPQH
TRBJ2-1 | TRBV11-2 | ASSLSRTSDWNEQF
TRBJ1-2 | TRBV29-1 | SVPTGALNYGYT
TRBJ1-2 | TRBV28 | ASSSPLGRGPYGYT
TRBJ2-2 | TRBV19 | ASNDGSANTGELF
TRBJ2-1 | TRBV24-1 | ATSRTMGDEQF
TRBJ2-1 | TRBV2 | ASSELAGGPPYNEQF
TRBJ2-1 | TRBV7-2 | ASSLSPSSYNEQF
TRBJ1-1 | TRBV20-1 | SARANRRGAF
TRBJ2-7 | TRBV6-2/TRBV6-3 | ASSYGGPRYEQY
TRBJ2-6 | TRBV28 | ASSKPGSGANVLT
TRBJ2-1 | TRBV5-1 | ASSPQGWDEQF
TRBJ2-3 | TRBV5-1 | ASSLEHLSTDTQY
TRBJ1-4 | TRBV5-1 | ASSWTPRSEKLF
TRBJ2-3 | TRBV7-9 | ASSLVENTQY
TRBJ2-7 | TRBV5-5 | ASSLPPEREQY